The TCR beta chain under discussion was sequenced for a study of glioma-infiltrating T cells after dendritic cell vaccination. Looking at the study overall: Patients had newly diagnosed or recurrent glioblastoma and received dendritic cell vaccines.

The PCR used 60 V beta and 13 J beta primers. TCRdb keeps only in-frame clones here, not all; method: immunoSEQ multiplex PCR. The table has tens of thousands of clones, 80% to 85% seen once. This CDR3 contains 11 residues. Germline V lookup: CDR1 MNHNS, CDR2 SASEGT. Deletions cut 7 bases from V and 7 bases from J, with 8 bases between. Specimen: blood, collected before dendritic cell vaccination. The clonotype comes from a human donor with glioblastoma. This sequence joins TRBV6-1 and TRBJ1-5, with no clear D. The CDR3, as DNA: TGTGCCAGCAAAGCAGGCCAGCCCCAGCATTTT. Translated: CASKAGQPQHF.